Reported below is one T cell receptor beta chain. Patients from Seattle were sampled longitudinally, starting during active infection. This entry comes from a study of blood T cell repertoires in COVID-19. Study at large: Specimens from acute and convalescent COVID-19 originated in the United States, Italy and Spain. In each case, the material was cDNA or gDNA derived from T cells, B-cell-depleted T cells, or PBMCs.

V was shortened by 1 base and J by 0 bases, with 13 bases between the two germline ends. The CDR3 sequence is 17 residues long. Per germline, CDR1 LGHDT and CDR2 YNNKEL (reference sequence). In the original analysis: For nucleated cells, counts were estimated from reference gene primer amplification. Clones were sequenced by immunoSEQ multiplex PCR, and TCRdb holds only the in-frame ones, with some missing. D and trimming come from the DNA, and the V and J calls and clone size come from that table. The top ten hold 7.8% of the sample, which has about 210,000 clones, under 85% seen once. The source of this sequence is a woman older than 75 with COVID-19, enrolled during active disease. Sequencing was carried out using peripheral blood. V is TRBV3-1 (or the pseudogene TRBV3-2) and J is TRBJ2-1; D unresolved. The CDR3 region is CASSQVVWASSYNEQFF. CDR3 in DNA: TGTGCCAGCAGCCAAGTTGTGTGGGCCAGCTCCTACAATGAGCAGTTCTTC.